This T cell receptor beta chain appears in the sequencing data of a study of breast tumors, draining lymph nodes, adjacent tissues. TCRdb passed the multiplex PCR reads through MiXCR, listing each CDR3 protein once. The repertoire has about 230,000 distinct CDR3 sequences, roughly 32% of them found once; the top ten carry about 1.4%. The lymph nodes were axillary draining lymph nodes from breast cancer patients. This clonotype was recorded at least ten times. V lost 3 bases and J 4 bases, leaving 12 bases between the germline ends. CDR3 length: 14 residues. The germline V gene has CDR1 LNHDA and CDR2 SQIVND (reference sequence).

This receptor was taken from a female donor with breast cancer. Some clones in this sample may be carry-over from other donors' samples. The J gene is TRBJ1-2, the V gene TRBV19, with D possibly being TRBD1 (5 bases). The specimen was axillary lymph node tissue. CDR3 protein: CASSIKERGYGYTF. The DNA of the CDR3 is TGTGCCAGTAGTATTAAAGAGAGGGGCTATGGCTACACCTTC.